The 32 T cell receptor beta chains presented below share a single source sample, sequenced in a study of PD-1 blockade in mismatch repair-deficient tumors. Sequencing used immunoSEQ multiplex PCR; TCRdb keeps in-frame clones, though not all of them. The sample gives about 38,000 clones, roughly 81% of which show up once; roughly 4% is in the top ten. Sequenced here: peripheral blood, sampled around 76 weeks after starting pembrolizumab. The receptor set was obtained from an adult with mismatch repair-deficient cancer.

V gene TRBV6-5 combines with J gene TRBJ1-5, with TRBD1 matching 7 bases. This CDR3 comprises 12 residues. Germline values: CDR1 MNHEY, CDR2 SVGAGI. The V gene end was trimmed by 6 bases and the J gene end by 11 bases; junction bases not matched to a gene: 7. The CDR3 DNA is TGTGCCAGCAGGACAGGGCGATCAGCCCAGCATTTT. Translating it yields CASRTGRSAQHF.

The chain combines TRBV7-6 with TRBJ2-7; 10 bases map to TRBD2. J lost 0 bases, V lost 2 bases, and 7 bases had no gene match. The CDR3 totals 17 residues. The V gene's germline CDR1 is SGHVS and CDR2 FNYEAQ. CDR3 in amino acids: CASSLRTSGYNSYEQYF. The CDR3 nucleotides are TGTGCCAGCAGCTTAAGGACTAGCGGATACAACTCCTACGAGCAGTACTTC.

The sample holds one count of this clone. The chain has TRBV19 and TRBJ2-2, with a weak D call TRBD1 (5 bases). This CDR3 is built from 14 residues. Trimming removed 10 bases from V and 5 bases from J, with 17 bases in between. CDR1 is LNHDA and CDR2 is SQIVND in the germline V gene (reference sequence). The CDR3 nucleotides read TGTGCCACCTCGCAGGGTCCCTATACCGGGGAGCTGTTTTTT. This encodes CATSQGPYTGELFF. The full variable domain, rest sourced from reference TRBV19 and TRBJ2-2, is DGGITQSPKYLFRKEGQNVTLSCEQNLNHDAMYWYRQDPGQGLRLIYYSQIVNDFQKGDIAEGYSVSREKKESFPLTVTSAQKNPTAFYLCATSQGPYTGELFFGEGSRLTVL.

V and J are TRBV30 and TRBJ2-1, with 8 bases that match TRBD2. V dropped 5 bases and J dropped 7; count of bases not matched to a gene: 16. Germline V CDR1 and CDR2: GTSNPN, SVGIG (reference sequence). CDR3 length: 16 amino acids. CDR3 loop: CAWEELLAELGNEQFF. CDR3 bases: TGTGCCTGGGAGGAGTTACTAGCGGAGTTGGGGAATGAGCAGTTCTTC.

This chain connects TRBV19 to TRBJ2-7, with D possibly TRBD1 on 5 matching bases. V lost 4 bases and J 2 bases, leaving 12 bases between the germline ends. CDR3 length equals 14 residues. Germline CDR1 and CDR2: LNHDA and SQIVND (reference sequence). The CDR3 DNA reads TGTGCCAGTAGTAAAGGGGATAGACCCTACGAGCAGTACTTC. Protein: CASSKGDRPYEQYF. The full variable domain, rest sourced from reference TRBV19 and TRBJ2-7, is DGGITQSPKYLFRKEGQNVTLSCEQNLNHDAMYWYRQDPGQGLRLIYYSQIVNDFQKGDIAEGYSVSREKKESFPLTVTSAQKNPTAFYLCASSKGDRPYEQYFGPGTRLTVT.

CDR3 in amino acids: CSVVGGGSVEQFF. The DNA of the CDR3 is TGCAGCGTTGTGGGGGGCGGGAGTGTTGAGCAGTTCTTC. The genes are TRBV29-1 and TRBJ2-1; tentatively, D is TRBD2 (7 bases). The V gene lost 4 bases and the J gene lost 9 bases, with 16 bases spanning the gap. Per the germline V gene, CDR1 is SQVTM and CDR2 is ANQGSEA. CDR3 size: 13 residues.

J is TRBJ2-1 and V is TRBV18, with D tentatively TRBD2 (5 bases). CDR3 size: 16 residues. Trimming took 2 bases from V and 2 from J, leaving 13 bases between them. Germline loops: CDR1 KGHSH, CDR2 LQKENI. CDR3 in amino acids: CASSPSLTSTYNEQFF. The CDR3 nucleotides are TGTGCCAGCTCACCATCCTTAACTAGTACCTACAATGAGCAGTTCTTC.

This clone was seen a single time. V and J are TRBV7-2 and TRBJ2-1, with 8 bases matching TRBD2. The CDR3 runs 14 residues. The V gene end was trimmed by 6 bases and the J gene end by 4 bases; junction bases not matched to a gene: 5. Germline assignment: CDR1 SGHTA and CDR2 FQGNSA. CDR3 sequence: CASSLGLVYNEQFF. CDR3 DNA sequence: TGTGCCAGCAGTCTGGGACTAGTGTACAATGAGCAGTTCTTC.

The CDR3 region is CASSLEARYTDTQYF. The DNA of the CDR3 is TGTGCCAGCAGCTTAGAAGCTAGATACACAGATACGCAGTATTTT. The chain couples TRBV7-9 to TRBJ2-3; D is undetermined. From germline, CDR1 is SEHNR and CDR2 FQNEAQ (reference sequence). The V end was cut by 1 base, the J end by 2 bases, with 10 bases between. The CDR3 totals 15 residues.

The chain uses TRBV11-2 and TRBJ2-2; D gene ambiguous. This CDR3 has 16 residues. Trimming shortened V by 1 base and J by 0 bases, and 9 bases separated the two germline ends. CDR1 and CDR2 (germline): SGHAT, FQNNGV. DNA of the CDR3: TGTGCCAGCAGCTTAGGTTTGGCCGCGAACACCGGGGAGCTGTTTTTT. Protein sequence: CASSLGLAANTGELFF.

This clone was seen more than once but under ten times. The J gene is TRBJ2-1, the V gene TRBV19, with D perhaps TRBD1 (5 bases). CDR1 is LNHDA and CDR2 is SQIVND in the germline V gene (reference sequence). The CDR3 has 14 amino acids. The V gene lost 3 bases and the J gene lost 9 bases, with 15 bases spanning the gap. The CDR3 DNA reads TGTGCCAGTAGTATGGCCGGGCAGGGCCGTGAGCAGTTCTTC. Translated: CASSMAGQGREQFF. Full variable domain (missing parts from reference TRBV19 and TRBJ2-1): DGGITQSPKYLFRKEGQNVTLSCEQNLNHDAMYWYRQDPGQGLRLIYYSQIVNDFQKGDIAEGYSVSREKKESFPLTVTSAQKNPTAFYLCASSMAGQGREQFFGPGTRLTVL.

The chain couples TRBV27 to TRBJ1-2; D might be TRBD1 (6 bases). The CDR3 is 15 residues long. Germline V gives CDR1 MNHEY, CDR2 SMNVEV (reference sequence). V dropped 1 base and J dropped 6 bases, with 15 bases sitting between them. The CDR3, as DNA: TGTGCCAGCAGTTTATTTTCGACAGGCTCGGATGGCTACACCTTC. This encodes CASSLFSTGSDGYTF.

A few counts support this clone. One end of the junction varies from germline; a read error may be responsible. The chain combines TRBV7-7 with TRBJ2-7, with D perhaps matching TRBD2 (5 bases). The CDR3 is 15 residues long. Germline lookup yields CDR1 SSHAT and CDR2 FNYEAQ (reference sequence). CDR3 loop: CASSLSDDGNYEQYF. The CDR3 nucleotides are TGTGCTAGCAGCTTAAGTGACGACGGGAACTACGAGCAGTACTTC.

This clone occurred a few times. The rearrangement links TRBV7-9 to TRBJ2-7, with TRBD2 identical over 8 bases. The CDR3 has 17 residues. Germline V gene sequence: CDR1 SEHNR, CDR2 FQNEAQ (reference sequence). Trimming at V came to 5 bases and at J to 4 bases, leaving 16 bases not matched to a gene. The CDR3 sequence: CASSLEPPGGRWYEQYF. CDR3 nucleotides: TGTGCCAGCAGCCTAGAACCCCCTGGCGGGAGGTGGTACGAGCAGTACTTC.

This chain joins TRBV6-5 and TRBJ2-7, with D perhaps matching TRBD1 (5 bases). The germline CDR1 and CDR2 sequences are MNHEY and SVGAGI. This CDR3 has 10 amino acids. Trimming left V 10 bases short and J 6 bases short, with 10 bases between. The CDR3 DNA is TGTGCCACCAGGCAGGGCGAGCAGTACTTC. Translated, it gives CATRQGEQYF.

The sample holds a few counts of this clone. The V gene is TRBV4-1, the J gene TRBJ1-4; D is unclear. CDR1 is MGHRA and CDR2 is YSYEKL in the germline V gene. This CDR3 is built from 15 residues. Between the trimmed V and J ends, which lost 0 bases and 3 bases, there was a span of 8 bases. Written as DNA, the CDR3 is TGCGCCAGCAGCCAAGAGGGGATCCCTAATGAAAAACTGTTTTTT. Translated, it gives CASSQEGIPNEKLFF.

The V call is TRBV13, the J call TRBJ2-1; 10 positions agree with TRBD2. V dropped 8 bases and J dropped 7; count of bases not matched to a gene: 5. CDR1 and CDR2 (germline): PRHDT, FYEKMQ (reference sequence). CDR3 length equals 13 residues. The CDR3 reads CASGWTSGNEQFF. DNA for the CDR3: TGTGCCAGCGGGTGGACTAGCGGTAATGAGCAGTTCTTC.

The chain uses TRBV9 and TRBJ2-1; 7 nucleotides agree with TRBD2. The CDR3 runs 18 residues. With 4 bases clipped from V and 9 bases from J, the junction kept 22 bases outside the gene matches. CDR1 is SGDLS, CDR2 YYNGEE, per germline. The CDR3 DNA reads TGTGCCAGCAGCCCCCCCACCGGACTGGCGGGAGCCGTGGGTGAGCAGTTCTTC. As protein: CASSPPTGLAGAVGEQFF.

V is TRBV14 and J is TRBJ2-1; 10 positions agree with TRBD2. CDR1 SGHDN and CDR2 FVKESK come from the germline V gene. Trimming removed 4 bases from V and 6 bases from J; junction bases left unmatched: 12. This CDR3 region has 17 residues. The CDR3 DNA is TGTGCCAGCAGCCGGAATCGGGGGGCTAGCGGGAGCAATGAGCAGTTCTTC. Translation: CASSRNRGASGSNEQFF.

J is TRBJ2-7 and V is TRBV11-3; D is uncertain. The germline V gene encodes CDR1 SGHNT and CDR2 YENEEA. CDR3 length: 14 residues. The V end was cut by 1 base, the J end by 5 bases, with 12 bases between. CDR3 loop: CASSLVAGSDEQYF. CDR3 in DNA: TGTGCCAGCAGCTTAGTGGCAGGATCCGACGAGCAGTACTTC.

The chain carries TRBV5-1 and TRBJ1-3; D is unclear. The CDR3 totals 14 residues. V was cut by 0 bases and J by 4 bases, with 8 bases left in between. Germline V gene data show CDR1 as SGHRS and CDR2 as YFSETQ. The CDR3 protein is CASSLGEVGNTIYF. The CDR3 DNA reads TGCGCCAGCAGCTTGGGAGAGGTGGGAAACACCATATATTTT.

V and J are TRBV27 and TRBJ2-2, with D possibly matching TRBD1 (5 bases). This CDR3 is 15 amino acids long. The V gene's germline CDR1 is MNHEY and CDR2 SMNVEV (reference sequence). The germline V and J ends were trimmed by 3 bases and 2 bases, with 10 bases remaining between them. CDR3 sequence (DNA): TGTGCCAGCAGTTTCAGCACAGGCAACACCGGGGAGCTGTTTTTT. This sequence encodes CASSFSTGNTGELFF.

A few counts support this clone. The chain recombines TRBV5-1 with TRBJ2-5; TRBD2 agrees at 15 bases. This CDR3 comprises 16 residues. CDR1 SGHRS and CDR2 YFSETQ come from the germline V gene. The V gene end was trimmed by 3 bases and the J gene end by 3 bases; junction bases not matched to a gene: 3. CDR3 amino acids: CASSWGLAGGEETQYF. CDR3 nucleotides: TGCGCCAGCAGCTGGGGACTAGCGGGAGGAGAAGAGACCCAGTACTTC. Complete variable domain (other parts from reference TRBV5-1 and TRBJ2-5): KAGVTQTPRYLIKTRGQQVTLSCSPISGHRSVSWYQQTPGQGLQFLFEYFSETQRNKGNFPGRFSGRQFSNSRSEMNVSTLELGDSALYLCASSWGLAGGEETQYFGPGTRLLVL.

The V gene is TRBV4-1, the J gene TRBJ2-7; D gene uncertain. This CDR3 is built from 16 residues. The germline V gene has CDR1 MGHRA and CDR2 YSYEKL. V gave up 0 bases and J gave up 0 bases, with 12 bases separating them. For the CDR3, the DNA is TGCGCCAGCAGCCAAGATAGGGCATCAAGCTCCTACGAGCAGTACTTC. Residues: CASSQDRASSSYEQYF.

The chain uses TRBV7-2 and TRBJ2-2; TRBD2 is a possible D gene (6 bases). This CDR3 contains 18 residues. V gave up 4 bases and J gave up 6 bases, with 24 bases separating them. CDR1 and CDR2 (germline): SGHTA, FQGNSA. The chain's CDR3 is CASSYTSPSYGSSGELFF. The CDR3 DNA reads as TGTGCCAGCAGCTACACGTCCCCGTCTTACGGGAGCTCCGGGGAGCTGTTTTTT.

The chain couples TRBV5-1 to TRBJ2-1; 7 positions agree with TRBD2. V shed 4 bases and J 7 bases; nucleotides not matched to a gene: 8. The CDR3 sequence is 14 residues long. Germline CDR1 SGHRS, CDR2 YFSETQ. CDR3 loop: CASSAGLNINEQFF. In nucleotides, the CDR3 is TGCGCCAGCAGCGCGGGACTAAATATAAATGAGCAGTTCTTC.

This clone was counted once. V and J are TRBV14 and TRBJ1-3, with D perhaps matching TRBD1 (5 bases). This CDR3 is 18 amino acids long. Trimming shortened V by 0 bases and J by 2 bases, and 17 bases separated the two germline ends. The germline CDR1 and CDR2 sequences are SGHDN and FVKESK. This chain's CDR3 is CASSQDILGAGTGNTIYF. The CDR3 nucleotides read TGTGCCAGCAGCCAAGATATCCTAGGAGCAGGGACTGGAAACACCATATATTTT.

The gene calls are TRBV27 and TRBJ1-2; no clear D. CDR3 length equals 16 residues. The germline V gene has CDR1 MNHEY and CDR2 SMNVEV (reference sequence). V was pared by 1 base and J by 7 bases, with 19 bases between. CDR3 residues: CASSLFGGSGFSGYTF. The DNA for the CDR3 is TGTGCCAGCAGTTTATTTGGAGGAAGTGGCTTTTCTGGCTACACCTTC.

The genes are TRBV6-5 and TRBJ2-2; D is possibly TRBD1 or TRBD2 (5 bases each). The CDR3 spans 15 residues. Germline V gene lookup returns CDR1 MNHEY and CDR2 SVGAGI. Trimming removed 5 bases at V and 2 bases at J, with 12 bases between. The CDR3 DNA reads TGTGCCAGCAGTCCCGGGACGGGCAACACCGGGGAGCTGTTTTTT. It codes for CASSPGTGNTGELFF.

The rearrangement uses TRBV27 and TRBJ2-1; D uncertain. V was shortened by 2 bases and J by 3 bases, with 11 bases between the two germline ends. This CDR3 region has 15 residues. Germline lookup yields CDR1 MNHEY and CDR2 SMNVEV (reference sequence). The CDR3 nucleotides read TGTGCCAGCAGTTTAGTGTCCACCTTCTACAATGAGCAGTTCTTC. This sequence encodes CASSLVSTFYNEQFF.

This sequence joins TRBV10-1 and TRBJ2-1, with a possible D match to TRBD2 (6 bases). The CDR3 totals 16 residues. CDR1 is WNHNN and CDR2 is SYGVQD in the germline V gene (reference sequence). Trimming left V 3 bases short and J 1 base short, with 13 bases between. Here the CDR3 reads CASSEPLASSYNEQFF. CDR3 nucleotide sequence: TGCGCCAGCAGTGAACCCCTAGCGTCGTCCTACAATGAGCAGTTCTTC.

The chain links TRBV10-3 to TRBJ2-7; 9 bases are shared with TRBD2. This CDR3 contains 14 residues. V gave up 6 bases and J gave up 2 bases; unmatched junction bases: 5. The V gene's germline CDR1 is ENHRY and CDR2 SYGVKD. DNA of the CDR3: TGTGCCATCAGGTCCCTAGCGGGAACCTACGAGCAGTACTTC. Its translation: CAIRSLAGTYEQYF.